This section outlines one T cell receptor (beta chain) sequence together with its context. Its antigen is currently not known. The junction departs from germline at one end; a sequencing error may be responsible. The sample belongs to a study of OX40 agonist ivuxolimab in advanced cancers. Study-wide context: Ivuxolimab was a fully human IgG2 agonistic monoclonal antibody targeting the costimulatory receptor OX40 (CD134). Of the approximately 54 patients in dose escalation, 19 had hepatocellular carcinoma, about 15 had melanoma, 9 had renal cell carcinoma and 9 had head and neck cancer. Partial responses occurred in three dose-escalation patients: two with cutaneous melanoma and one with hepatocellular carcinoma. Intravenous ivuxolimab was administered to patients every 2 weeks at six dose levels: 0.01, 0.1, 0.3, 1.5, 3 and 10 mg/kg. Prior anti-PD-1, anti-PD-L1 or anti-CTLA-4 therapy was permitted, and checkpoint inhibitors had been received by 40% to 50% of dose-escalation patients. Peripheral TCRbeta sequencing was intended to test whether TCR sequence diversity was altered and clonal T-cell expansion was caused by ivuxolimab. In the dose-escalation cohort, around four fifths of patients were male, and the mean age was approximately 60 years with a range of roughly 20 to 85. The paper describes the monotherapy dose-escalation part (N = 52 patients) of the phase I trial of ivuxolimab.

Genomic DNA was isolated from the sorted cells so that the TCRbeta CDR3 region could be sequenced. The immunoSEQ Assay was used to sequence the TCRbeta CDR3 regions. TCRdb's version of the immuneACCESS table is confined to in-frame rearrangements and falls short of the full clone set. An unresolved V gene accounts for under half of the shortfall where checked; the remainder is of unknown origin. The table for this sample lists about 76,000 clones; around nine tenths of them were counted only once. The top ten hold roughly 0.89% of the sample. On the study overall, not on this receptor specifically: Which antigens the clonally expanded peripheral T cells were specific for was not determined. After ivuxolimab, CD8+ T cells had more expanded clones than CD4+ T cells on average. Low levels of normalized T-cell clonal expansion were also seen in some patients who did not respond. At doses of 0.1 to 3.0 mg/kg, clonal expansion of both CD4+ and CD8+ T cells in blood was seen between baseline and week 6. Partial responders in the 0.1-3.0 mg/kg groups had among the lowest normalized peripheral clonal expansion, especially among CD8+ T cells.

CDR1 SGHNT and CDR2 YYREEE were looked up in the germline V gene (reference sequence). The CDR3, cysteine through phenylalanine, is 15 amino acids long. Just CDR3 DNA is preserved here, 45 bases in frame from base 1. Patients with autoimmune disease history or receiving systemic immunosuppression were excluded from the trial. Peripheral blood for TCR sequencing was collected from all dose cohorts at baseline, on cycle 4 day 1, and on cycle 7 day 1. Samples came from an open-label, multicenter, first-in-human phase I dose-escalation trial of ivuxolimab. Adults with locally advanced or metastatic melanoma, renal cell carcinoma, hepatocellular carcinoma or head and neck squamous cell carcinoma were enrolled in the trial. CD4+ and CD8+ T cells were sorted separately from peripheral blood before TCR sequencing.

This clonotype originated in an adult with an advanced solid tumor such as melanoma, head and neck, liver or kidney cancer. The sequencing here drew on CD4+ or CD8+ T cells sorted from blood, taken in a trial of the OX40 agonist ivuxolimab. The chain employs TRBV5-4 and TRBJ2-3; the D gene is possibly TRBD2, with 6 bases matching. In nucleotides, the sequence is TGTGCCAGCAGTTTGGTCCTAGGAGGGAAAGATACGCAGTATTTT. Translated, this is CASSLVLGGKDTQYF.